This T cell receptor beta chain was profiled in a study of chemoradiotherapy in HPV16-positive cancers. Study findings and constraints: Candidate HPV-specific clones and E7-related TCR motifs grew in tumor during treatment.

The germline gives CDR1 MNHEY, CDR2 SMNVEV (reference sequence). V was shortened by 7 bases and J by 6 bases, with 19 bases between the two germline ends. The length of the CDR3 is 14 residues. Concerning this clone: Antigen unknown.

Using immunoSEQ multiplex PCR, the repertoire was profiled, and TCRdb retains in-frame clones only, with some absent. The data hold over a thousand clones, with approximately 90% observed a single time. The rearrangement joins TRBV27 to TRBJ2-7, with D tentatively TRBD1 or TRBD2 (6 bases each). Sequences were derived from tumor tissue, sampled from a patient who underwent chemoradiotherapy. The clonotype originates from a human donor with HPV-associated anogenital cancer. The CDR3 sequence is CASTPGGPRSEQYF. The CDR3 coding sequence is TGTGCCAGCACCCCCGGGGGCCCGAGGTCCGAGCAGTACTTC.